This T cell receptor (beta chain) comes out of a study of human T cells and chemical hapten exposure. TCRdb fed the RACE reads into MiXCR, producing one record per CDR3 protein. The data show about 82,000 distinct CDR3 sequences, 6.6% seen once. This clonotype was seen many times. The germline CDR1 and CDR2 sequences are MNHEY and SVGAGI. Trimming pared 2 bases from V and 5 bases from J, leaving 10 bases between. The CDR3 spans 15 residues. Time point defined: patch test 2, 6 weeks after DPC sensitization. Treatment described: therapeutic diphenylcyclopropenone sensitization with weekly scalp DPC. The sample consisted of whole blood, taken in connection with sensitization to the hapten diphenylcyclopropenone (DPC). This clonotype originated in a woman aged 25 to 39 with alopecia areata. Some clones in this sample may be carry-over from other donors' samples. The genes are TRBV6-5 and TRBJ1-6; D is uncertain. As DNA, the CDR3 is TGTGCCAGCAGTTACGCCGGTTTCGATAATTCACCCCTCCACTTT. Encoded protein: CASSYAGFDNSPLHF.